The clone carrying this TCR beta chain was seen a single time. Antigen specificity is unknown. CDR1 and CDR2 from the germline V gene are DFQATT and SNEGSKA (reference sequence). CDR3 length: 16 residues. The V end was cut by 6 bases, the J end by 1 base, with 19 bases between. One entry per CDR3 protein, called by TCRdb with MiXCR from the 5' RACE reads. Seen here are around 420,000 distinct CDR3 sequences, 24% observed once, and the top ten hold around 9%. This sample is drawn from a study of T-cell memory formation after mild COVID-19. Findings of the study overall: Contracting clones from day 15 to 85 had balanced CD4/CD8; later expanders favoured CD4+. The study detected some responding clones in pre-infection memory, suggesting cross-reactive memory joined.

Sequenced sample: PBMCs or a T cell subset sorted from them (not recorded which). The receptor was derived from an adult woman who had mild COVID-19 (a few samples of this study predate the infection). Cell type and time point are not known. This sequence joins TRBV20-1 and TRBJ2-1, with a tentative D call TRBD2 (6 bases). The CDR3 DNA reads TGCAGTGCCGCCCCTCTCGGGACTCAGTCCTACAATGAGCAGTTCTTC. Its translation is CSAAPLGTQSYNEQFF.